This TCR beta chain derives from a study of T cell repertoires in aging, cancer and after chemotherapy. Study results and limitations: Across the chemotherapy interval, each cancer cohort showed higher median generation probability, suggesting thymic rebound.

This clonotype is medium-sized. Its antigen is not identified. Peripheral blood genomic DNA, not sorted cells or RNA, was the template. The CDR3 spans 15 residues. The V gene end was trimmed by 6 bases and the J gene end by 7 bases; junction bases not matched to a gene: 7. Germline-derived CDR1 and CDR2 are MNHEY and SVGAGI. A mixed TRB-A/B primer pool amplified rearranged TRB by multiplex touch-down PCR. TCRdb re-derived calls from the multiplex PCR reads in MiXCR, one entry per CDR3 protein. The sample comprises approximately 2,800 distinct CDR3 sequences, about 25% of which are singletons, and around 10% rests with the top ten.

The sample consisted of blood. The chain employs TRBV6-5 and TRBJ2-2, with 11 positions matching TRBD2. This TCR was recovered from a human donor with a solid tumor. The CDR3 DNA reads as TGTGCCAGCAGCCAACTAGCGGGAGAAGTCGGGGAGCTGTTTTTT. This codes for CASSQLAGEVGELFF.